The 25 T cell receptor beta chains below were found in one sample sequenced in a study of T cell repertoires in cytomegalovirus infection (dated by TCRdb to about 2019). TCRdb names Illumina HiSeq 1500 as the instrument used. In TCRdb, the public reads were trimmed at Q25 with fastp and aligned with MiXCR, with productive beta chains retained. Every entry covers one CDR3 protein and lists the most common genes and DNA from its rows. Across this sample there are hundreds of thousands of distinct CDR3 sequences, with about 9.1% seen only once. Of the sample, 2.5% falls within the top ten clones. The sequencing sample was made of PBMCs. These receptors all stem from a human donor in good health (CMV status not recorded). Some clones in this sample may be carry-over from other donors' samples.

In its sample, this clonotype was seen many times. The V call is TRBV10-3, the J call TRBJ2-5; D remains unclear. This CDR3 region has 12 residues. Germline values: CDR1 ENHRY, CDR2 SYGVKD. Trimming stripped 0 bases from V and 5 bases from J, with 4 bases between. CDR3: CAISESGETQYF. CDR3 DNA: TGTGCCATCAGTGAGTCTGGGGAGACCCAGTACTTC.

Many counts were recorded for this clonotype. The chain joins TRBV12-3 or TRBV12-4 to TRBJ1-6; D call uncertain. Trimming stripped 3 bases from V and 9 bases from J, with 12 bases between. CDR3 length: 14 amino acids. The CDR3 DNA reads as TGTGCCAGCAGTTTGGAGACAAAGACTTCACCCCTCCACTTT. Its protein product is CASSLETKTSPLHF.

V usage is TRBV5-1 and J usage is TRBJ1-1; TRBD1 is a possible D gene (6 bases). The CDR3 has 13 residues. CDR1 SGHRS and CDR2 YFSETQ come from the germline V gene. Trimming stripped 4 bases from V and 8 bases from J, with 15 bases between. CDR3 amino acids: CASSPGDIGEAFF. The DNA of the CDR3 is TGCGCCAGCAGCCCAGGGGATATCGGAGAAGCTTTCTTT.

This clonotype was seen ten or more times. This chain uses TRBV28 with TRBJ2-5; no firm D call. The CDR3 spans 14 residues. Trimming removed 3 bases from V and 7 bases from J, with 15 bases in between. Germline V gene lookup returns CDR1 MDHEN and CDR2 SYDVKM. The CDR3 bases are TGTGCCAGCAGTTTTCCAACAAAGGGTGGGACCCAGTACTTC. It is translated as CASSFPTKGGTQYF.

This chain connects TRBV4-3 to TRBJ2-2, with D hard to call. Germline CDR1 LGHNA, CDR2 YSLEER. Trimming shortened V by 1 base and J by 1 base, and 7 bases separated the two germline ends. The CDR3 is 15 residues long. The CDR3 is CASSQAGVNTGELFF. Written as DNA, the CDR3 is TGCGCCAGCAGCCAAGCTGGGGTGAACACCGGGGAGCTGTTTTTT.

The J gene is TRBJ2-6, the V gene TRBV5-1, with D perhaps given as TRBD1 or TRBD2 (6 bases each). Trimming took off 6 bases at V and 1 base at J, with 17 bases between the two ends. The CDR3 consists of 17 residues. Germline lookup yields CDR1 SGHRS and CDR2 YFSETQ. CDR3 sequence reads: CASTPGGGISGANVLTF. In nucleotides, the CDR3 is TGCGCCAGCACCCCTGGGGGCGGGATTTCTGGGGCCAACGTCCTGACTTTC.

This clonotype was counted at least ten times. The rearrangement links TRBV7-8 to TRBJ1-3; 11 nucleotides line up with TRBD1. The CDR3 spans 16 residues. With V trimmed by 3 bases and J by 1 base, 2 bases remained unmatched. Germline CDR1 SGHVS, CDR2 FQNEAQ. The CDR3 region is CASSFGQGASGNTIYF. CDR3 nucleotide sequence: TGTGCCAGCAGCTTTGGACAGGGGGCGTCTGGAAACACCATATATTTT.

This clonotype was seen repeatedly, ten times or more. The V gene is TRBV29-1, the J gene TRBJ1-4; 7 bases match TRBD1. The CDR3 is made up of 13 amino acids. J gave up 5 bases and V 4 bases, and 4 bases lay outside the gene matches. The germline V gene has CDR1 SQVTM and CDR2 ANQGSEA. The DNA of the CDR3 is TGCAGCGTTGGGAAACAGGGGAATGAAAAACTGTTTTTT. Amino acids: CSVGKQGNEKLFF.

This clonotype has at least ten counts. This CDR3 is CASSETMNTEAFF. The CDR3 bases are TGTGCCAGCAGCGAGACAATGAACACTGAAGCTTTCTTT. The genes are TRBV6-1 and TRBJ1-1; no clear D. This CDR3 spans 13 amino acids. Trimming took 6 bases from V and 0 from J, leaving 8 bases between them. The germline V gene encodes CDR1 MNHNS and CDR2 SASEGT.

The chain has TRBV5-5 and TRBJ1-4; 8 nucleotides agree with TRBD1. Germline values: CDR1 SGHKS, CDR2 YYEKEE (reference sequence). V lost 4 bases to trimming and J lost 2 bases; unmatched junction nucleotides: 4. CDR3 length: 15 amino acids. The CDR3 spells CASSLRDRTNEKLFF. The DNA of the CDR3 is TGTGCCAGCAGCCTCCGGGACAGGACTAATGAAAAACTGTTTTTT.

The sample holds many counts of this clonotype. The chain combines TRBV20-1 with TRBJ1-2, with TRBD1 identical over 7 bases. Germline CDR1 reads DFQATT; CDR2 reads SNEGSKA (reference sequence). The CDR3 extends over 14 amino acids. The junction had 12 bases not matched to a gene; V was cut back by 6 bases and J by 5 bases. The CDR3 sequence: CSAGHGTERYGYTF. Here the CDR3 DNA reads TGCAGTGCAGGACATGGGACAGAAAGATATGGCTACACCTTC.

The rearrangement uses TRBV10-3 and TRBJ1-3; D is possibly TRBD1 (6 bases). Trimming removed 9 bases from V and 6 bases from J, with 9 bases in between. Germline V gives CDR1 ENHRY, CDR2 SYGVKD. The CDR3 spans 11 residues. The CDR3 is CAINRENTIYF. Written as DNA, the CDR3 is TGTGCCATTAACAGGGAAAACACCATATATTTT.

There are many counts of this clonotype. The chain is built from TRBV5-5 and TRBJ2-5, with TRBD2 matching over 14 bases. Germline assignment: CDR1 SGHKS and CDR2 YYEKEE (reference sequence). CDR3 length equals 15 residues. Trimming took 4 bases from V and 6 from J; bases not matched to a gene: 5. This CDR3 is CASSGTSGGGKTQYF. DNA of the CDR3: TGTGCCAGCAGCGGGACTAGCGGGGGTGGAAAGACCCAGTACTTC.

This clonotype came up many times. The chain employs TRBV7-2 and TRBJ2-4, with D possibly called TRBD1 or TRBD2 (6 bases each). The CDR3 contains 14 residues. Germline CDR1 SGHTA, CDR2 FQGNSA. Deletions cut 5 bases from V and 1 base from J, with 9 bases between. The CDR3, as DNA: TGTGCCAGCAGCCGAGGGGGGGCCAAAAACATTCAGTACTTC. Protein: CASSRGGAKNIQYF.

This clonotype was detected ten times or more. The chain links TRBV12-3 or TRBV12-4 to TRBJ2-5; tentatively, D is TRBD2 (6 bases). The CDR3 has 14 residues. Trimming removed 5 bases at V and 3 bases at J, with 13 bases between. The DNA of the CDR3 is TGTGCCAGCAGTACCCTGCGGGACGAAGAGACCCAGTACTTC. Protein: CASSTLRDEETQYF.

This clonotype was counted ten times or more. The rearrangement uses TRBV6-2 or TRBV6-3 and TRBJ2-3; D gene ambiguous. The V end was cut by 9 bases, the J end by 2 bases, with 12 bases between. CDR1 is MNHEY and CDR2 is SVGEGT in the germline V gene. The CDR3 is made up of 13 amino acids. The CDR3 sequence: CASREVDTDTQYF. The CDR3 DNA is TGTGCCAGTAGAGAAGTGGACACAGATACGCAGTATTTT.

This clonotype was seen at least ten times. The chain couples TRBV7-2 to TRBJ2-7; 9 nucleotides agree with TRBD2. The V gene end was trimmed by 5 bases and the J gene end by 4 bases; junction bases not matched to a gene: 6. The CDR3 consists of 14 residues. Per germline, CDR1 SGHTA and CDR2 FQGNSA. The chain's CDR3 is CASSRSGGVYEQYF. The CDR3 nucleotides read TGTGCCAGCAGCCGTAGCGGGGGAGTGTACGAGCAGTACTTC.

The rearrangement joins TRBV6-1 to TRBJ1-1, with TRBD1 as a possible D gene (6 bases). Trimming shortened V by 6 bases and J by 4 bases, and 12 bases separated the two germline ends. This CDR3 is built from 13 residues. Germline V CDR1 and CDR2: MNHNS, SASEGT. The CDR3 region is CASSEQGGTEAFF. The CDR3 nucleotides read TGTGCCAGCAGCGAACAGGGAGGCACTGAAGCTTTCTTT.

DNA for the CDR3: TGCAGCGTTCTCTTGGACTACGAGCAGTACGTC. Protein product: CSVLLDYEQYV. The V gene is TRBV29-1, the J gene TRBJ2-7; D uncertain. Germline CDR1 and CDR2: SQVTM and ANQGSEA. The CDR3 totals 11 residues. Trimming stripped 5 bases from V and 3 bases from J, with 8 bases between.

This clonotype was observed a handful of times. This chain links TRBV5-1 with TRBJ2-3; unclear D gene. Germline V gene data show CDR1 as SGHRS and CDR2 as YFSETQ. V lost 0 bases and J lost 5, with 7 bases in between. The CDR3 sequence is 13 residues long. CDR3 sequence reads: CASSLELIDTQYF. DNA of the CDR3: TGCGCCAGCAGCTTGGAGCTGATAGATACGCAGTATTTT.

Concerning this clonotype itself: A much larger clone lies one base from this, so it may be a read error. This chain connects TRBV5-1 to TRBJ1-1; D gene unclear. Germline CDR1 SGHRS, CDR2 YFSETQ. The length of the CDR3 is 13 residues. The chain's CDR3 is CASSLPSDTVAFF. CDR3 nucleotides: TGCGCCAGCAGCTTGCCGAGTGACACTGTAGCTTTCTTT. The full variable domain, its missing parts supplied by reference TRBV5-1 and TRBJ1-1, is KAGVTQTPRYLIKTRGQQVTLSCSPISGHRSVSWYQQTPGQGLQFLFEYFSETQRNKGNFPGRFSGRQFSNSRSEMNVSTLELGDSALYLCASSLPSDTVAFFGQGTRLTVV.

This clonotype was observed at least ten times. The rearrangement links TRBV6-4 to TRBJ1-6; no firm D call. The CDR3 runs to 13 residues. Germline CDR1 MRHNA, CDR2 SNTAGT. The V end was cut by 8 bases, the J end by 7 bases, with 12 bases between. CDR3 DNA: TGTGCCAGCCGGGCAGGAGGGAATTCACCCCTCCACTTT. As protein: CASRAGGNSPLHF.

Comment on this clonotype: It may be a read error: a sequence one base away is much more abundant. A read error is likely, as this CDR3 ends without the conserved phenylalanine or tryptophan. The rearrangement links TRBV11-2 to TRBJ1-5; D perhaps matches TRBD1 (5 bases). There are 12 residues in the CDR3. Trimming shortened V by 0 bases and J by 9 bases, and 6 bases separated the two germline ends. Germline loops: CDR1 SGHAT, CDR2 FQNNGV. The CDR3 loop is CASSLDGGPQHS. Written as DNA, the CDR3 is TGTGCCAGCAGCTTAGATGGGGGGCCCCAGCATTCT.

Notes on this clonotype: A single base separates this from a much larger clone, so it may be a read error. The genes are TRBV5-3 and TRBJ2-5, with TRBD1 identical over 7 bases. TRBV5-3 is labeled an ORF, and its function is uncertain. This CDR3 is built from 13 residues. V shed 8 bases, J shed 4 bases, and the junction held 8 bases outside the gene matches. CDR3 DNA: TGTGCCAGCAGCGTGACAGGGTCAGAGACCCAGTACTTC. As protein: CASSVTGSETQYF.

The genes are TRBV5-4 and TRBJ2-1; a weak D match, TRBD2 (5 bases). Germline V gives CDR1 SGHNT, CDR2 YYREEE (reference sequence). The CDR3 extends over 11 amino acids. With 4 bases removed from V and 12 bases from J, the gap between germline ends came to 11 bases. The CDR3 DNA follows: TGTGCCAGCAGCCCGGGGTGGGGGCAGTTCTTC. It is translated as CASSPGWGQFF.